Below, 2 T cell receptor beta chains from the same sample are listed, as sequenced in a study of cytomegalovirus exposure and HLA in healthy donors. With 60 Vbeta and 13 Jbeta primers, the PCR was carried out. The protocol was immunoSEQ multiplex PCR, while the TCRdb copy is restricted to in-frame clones and leaves out a portion. The sample consists of 85,000 to 130,000 clones, roughly four fifths of them appearing once. The material sequenced was PBMCs. The source of these receptors is a man between 60 and 75 years old in good health and CMV-seronegative.

V usage is TRBV2 and J usage is TRBJ2-3, with 7 bases lining up with TRBD2. V was pared by 4 bases and J by 0 bases, with 4 bases of the junction left unmatched. Germline V gene lookup returns CDR1 SNHLY and CDR2 FYNNEI. The CDR3 extends over 15 amino acids. The CDR3 DNA is TGTGCCAGCAGTGCTGGGACTACTAGCACAGATACGCAGTATTTT. Residues: CASSAGTTSTDTQYF.

The rearrangement links TRBV5-8 to TRBJ2-2; 9 bases line up with TRBD1. The CDR3 runs 16 residues. Trimming at V came to 5 bases and at J to 2 bases, leaving 7 bases not matched to a gene. Looked up from germline, CDR1 is SGHTS and CDR2 is YDEGEE. The CDR3 DNA sequence: TGTGCCAGCAGTCGAACAGGGGGCTCCAACACCGGGGAGCTGTTTTTT. Protein sequence: CASSRTGGSNTGELFF.